This TCR beta chain emerged from a study of CXCR3-negative and CXCR3-positive naive CD8 T cells. To note about this clonotype: Its antigen is currently unknown.

Study-wide points: CXCR3-positive naive cells had TRB CDR3s that were more hydrophobic than CXCR3-negative naive cells had.

CDR3 length: 16 residues. Germline V lookup: CDR1 MGHRA, CDR2 YSYEKL. The method, 5' RACE with UMI labels, was used to prepare the TRB cDNA libraries. TCRdb reprocessed the 5' RACE reads and stores each CDR3 protein as one record, lacking DNA. The sample totals 84,000 or so distinct CDR3 sequences. The clonotype originates from a human donor in good health. Some clones in this sample may be carry-over from other donors' samples. The chain recombines TRBV4-1 with TRBJ2-7; the TCRdb D gene call, TRBD1, has no DNA to confirm it. Material: naive CXCR3+ CD8+ T cells from blood. Subset in this sample: CD45RO-CCR7+CD27+CD95- naive CD8+ T cells expressing CXCR3 (TNR3+). The CDR3 region is CASSPHGTGGPYEQYF.